This is a list of T cell receptor beta chains from one sample in a study of Ad26.COV2.S vaccination and SARS-CoV-2 variants. Generated by immunoSEQ multiplex PCR, the TCRdb table keeps only in-frame clones and is missing some. The sample carries about 500,000 clones, 80% to 90% recorded once. The sequencing used peripheral blood, collected in a trial of Ad26.COV2.S vaccine versus placebo. The source is a person aged 18 to 59 who received the Ad26.COV2.S COVID-19 vaccine or a placebo. CDR3s include the opening cysteine and the closing phenylalanine or tryptophan. The order of the fields is V gene, clone size, J gene, D gene, CDR3 DNA, CDR3 protein. A D gene is named only where the DNA matches it firmly. Where a row states a size, it is once, few, many or the class of an expanded clone; other rows omit it.

TRBV7-2,.,TRBJ2-2,.,TGTGCCAGCAGCCCTATTTCGGCGCCCGGGGAGCTGTTTTTT,CASSPISAPGELFF
TRBV28,.,TRBJ2-6,.,TGTGCCAGCAGTTTACTGGAGGATGGGGCCAACGTCCTGACTTTC,CASSLLEDGANVLTF
TRBV10-3,once,TRBJ2-3,TRBD2,TGTGCCATCAGTGGGACACGACTAGCGGGGCCCACAGATACGCAGTATTTT,CAISGTRLAGPTDTQYF
TRBV7-9,.,TRBJ2-1,TRBD1,TGTGCCATCCCAGGGGGTACGGGGTACAATGAGCAGTTCTTC,CAIPGGTGYNEQFF
TRBV7-9,.,TRBJ1-2,.,TGTGCCAGCAGCTTAGCAACTGCGGACACGTACGATGGCTACACCTTC,CASSLATADTYDGYTF
TRBV7-2,.,TRBJ1-5,.,TGTGCCAGCAGCTTATGGGCAGGGCCGAATCAGCCCCAGCATTTT,CASSLWAGPNQPQHF
TRBV19,.,TRBJ1-2,TRBD1,TGTGCCAGTAGTGAGCTACAGGGGGCCTATGGCTACACCTTC,CASSELQGAYGYTF
TRBV27,.,TRBJ2-2,.,TGTGCCGTCAAGGGGGGGAACGGGGAGCTGTTTTTT,CAVKGGNGELFF
TRBV5-1,once,TRBJ2-2,.,TGCGCCAGCAGCTTGCGAGAAGCGAACACCGGGGAGCTGTTTTTT,CASSLREANTGELFF
TRBV27,.,TRBJ2-5,.,TGTGCCAGCAGGGGACACAGCGGGCAAGAGACCCAGTACTTC,CASRGHSGQETQYF
TRBV6-2/TRBV6-3,.,TRBJ1-2,.,TGTGCCAGCAGTTACACCGATTTGGGGAACAGCTACACCTTC,CASSYTDLGNSYTF
TRBV5-4,.,TRBJ2-7,.,TGTGCCAGCAGCCCCGATTTTGCACCTCTCGGCGAGCAGTACTTC,CASSPDFAPLGEQYF
TRBV6-5,once,TRBJ1-6,TRBD1,TGTGCCAGCATGACAGGGGATTCACCCCTCCACTTT,CASMTGDSPLHF
TRBV29-1,.,TRBJ1-1,.,TGCAGCGTTGGGGTCAGCCTCACTGAAGCTTTCTTT,CSVGVSLTEAFF
TRBV6-5,.,TRBJ2-7,TRBD2,TGTGCCAGCAGTTACATCGGGGGGGGCTACGAGCAGTACTTC,CASSYIGGGYEQYF
TRBV28,few,TRBJ2-7,.,TGTGCCAGCAGTTTCGCTGGGTGGGAGCAGTACTTC,CASSFAGWEQYF
TRBV7-9,.,TRBJ1-5,.,TGTGCCAGCAGCTTAGGTGGGTCAAGGGAGCCCCAGCATTTT,CASSLGGSREPQHF
TRBV18,.,TRBJ2-7,.,TGTGCCAGCTCACCTAGGGAAGGGTCAAACAGTGAGCAGTACTTC,CASSPREGSNSEQYF
TRBV6-5,.,TRBJ1-1,TRBD1,TGTGCCAGCAACCCGACAGGGGGTAACACTGAAGCTTTCTTT,CASNPTGGNTEAFF
TRBV15,.,TRBJ2-1,.,TGTGCCACCAGCCCGCAGACAGGCCCTGAGGATGAGCAGTTCTTC,CATSPQTGPEDEQFF
TRBV7-9,.,TRBJ2-1,.,TGTGCCAGCATCCCCAGGGCCAAGGGGAGCTCGCCCTACAATGAGCAGTTCTTC,CASIPRAKGSSPYNEQFF
TRBV30,.,TRBJ1-6,.,TGTGCCTGGAGTGTACAGGCAGGGAATTCACCCCTCCACTTT,CAWSVQAGNSPLHF
TRBV6-5,.,TRBJ2-5,TRBD2,TGTGCCAGCAGTTACTTCTCGACTAGCGGGAGAGAGACCCAGTACTTC,CASSYFSTSGRETQYF
TRBV6-5,.,TRBJ1-1,TRBD1,TGTGCCACCTCCGGGGGGGACAGCCAGAACACTGAAGCTTTCTTT,CATSGGDSQNTEAFF
TRBV4-3,.,TRBJ2-2,.,TGCGCCAGCAGCCAAGATGTCCGTGCCGGGGAGCTGTTTTTT,CASSQDVRAGELFF
TRBV11-2,.,TRBJ2-3,TRBD2,TGTGCCAGCAGCCCCGTGGTTGAGCTAGCGGGGAACACAGATACGCAGTATTTT,CASSPVVELAGNTDTQYF
TRBV6-5,.,TRBJ1-2,TRBD1,TGTGCCAGCTGGACAGGGGGCTATGGCTACACCTTC,CASWTGGYGYTF
TRBV3-1/TRBV3-2,.,TRBJ1-1,.,TGTGCCAGCAGCCAATGGGAGAACACTGAAGCTTTCTTT,CASSQWENTEAFF
TRBV25-1,.,TRBJ1-6,.,TGTGCCAGCAGTGAAGGGGGCGCCCCCTATAATTCACCCCTCCACTTT,CASSEGGAPYNSPLHF
TRBV5-5,.,TRBJ2-3,TRBD1,TGTGCCAGCAGCTTGGTAGGACAGGACCGCACAGATACGCAGTATTTT,CASSLVGQDRTDTQYF
TRBV27,.,TRBJ2-1,TRBD1,TGTGCCAGCAGACAGACCCCGGGACAGGCTTCATACAATGAGCAGTTCTTC,CASRQTPGQASYNEQFF
TRBV5-1,.,TRBJ2-3,TRBD2,TGCGCCAGCAGCTCCGGACTAGCGGGGGAAGATACGCAGTATTTT,CASSSGLAGEDTQYF
TRBV5-1,.,TRBJ1-1,TRBD1,TGCGCCAGCAGCCACGGCACTTCAGGGGGCACTGAAGCTTTCTTT,CASSHGTSGGTEAFF
TRBV29-1,.,TRBJ1-2,.,TGCAGCGTTGTAGCAGGTCGATATGGCTACACCTTC,CSVVAGRYGYTF
TRBV6-5,.,TRBJ2-1,TRBD2,TGTGCCAGCAGTTACTCCGTCCTAGCGGGGAGGAATGAGCAGTTCTTC,CASSYSVLAGRNEQFF
TRBV7-8,.,TRBJ2-1,TRBD2,TGTGCCAGCAGTTCCCCGGGGGGGCCTCGGGATGAGCAGTTCTTC,CASSSPGGPRDEQFF
TRBV2,.,TRBJ2-7,.,TGTGCCAGCAGACGGGACGGATTAATCTACGAGCAGTACTTC,CASRRDGLIYEQYF
TRBV18,.,TRBJ1-1,.,TGTGCCAGCTCACCAATACTGACTGAGAACACTGAAGCTTTCTTT,CASSPILTENTEAFF
TRBV11-1,few,TRBJ1-1,.,TGTGCCAGCAGCTTACGACCAAACGCTGAAGCTTTCTTT,CASSLRPNAEAFF
TRBV30,.,TRBJ2-1,TRBD1,TGTGCCTGGACCCCCCGGGACAGGGGGTCCTACAATGAGCAGTTCTTC,CAWTPRDRGSYNEQFF
TRBV5-1,.,TRBJ2-5,.,TGCGCCAGCAGACAAGAAGGGCCCCTGGAGACCCAGTACTTC,CASRQEGPLETQYF
TRBV6-5,.,TRBJ2-3,.,TGTGCCAGCAGGGATGAATACACAGATACGCAGTATTTT,CASRDEYTDTQYF
TRBV19,few,TRBJ1-3,.,TGTGCCAGTAGCCCGAATGCCGGGACTTCTGGAAACACCATATATTTT,CASSPNAGTSGNTIYF
TRBV29-1,.,TRBJ2-7,TRBD1,TGCAGCCTTAGACAGGGGAACGGCGAGCAGTACTTC,CSLRQGNGEQYF
TRBV7-2,.,TRBJ1-1,.,TGTGCCAGCAGCTTAAAGGGTCCGACTGAAGCTTTCTTT,CASSLKGPTEAFF
TRBV13,.,TRBJ2-5,TRBD1,TGTGCCAGCAGCTTAGCCCGACAGGGGGTGTCGGAGACCCAGTACTTC,CASSLARQGVSETQYF
TRBV4-2,.,TRBJ2-7,TRBD2,TGTGCCAGCAGCCAAGGGGGACTAGCGGGAGGTTTGGCCTACGAGCAGTACTTC,CASSQGGLAGGLAYEQYF
TRBV29-1,.,TRBJ2-7,TRBD2,TGCAGCGTTAATACGGGGGGAGGTGGCGAGCAGTACTTC,CSVNTGGGGEQYF
TRBV18,.,TRBJ1-1,.,TGTGCCAGCTCACCAAGCAAAAACACTGAAGCTTTCTTT,CASSPSKNTEAFF
TRBV11-2,once,TRBJ2-1,.,TGTGCCAGCAGCTACTGGTCCGGGACAACCTACAATGAGCAGTTCTTC,CASSYWSGTTYNEQFF
TRBV30,.,TRBJ2-5,.,TGTGCAATTGGGGACGGGAGGGGGCCCCAGGGGACCCAGTACTTC,CAIGDGRGPQGTQYF
TRBV5-1,.,TRBJ2-7,.,TGCGCCAGCAGCTTGTATCAGCGCCCAAGGCAGTACTTC,CASSLYQRPRQYF
TRBV7-2,.,TRBJ1-2,.,TGTGCCAGCAGCTTAGGGACAGTAGGCTATGGCTACACCTTC,CASSLGTVGYGYTF
TRBV5-1,.,TRBJ2-1,TRBD2,TGCGCCAGCAGCTTGGCCCCCATAGCGGGGGGCCCTTACAATGAGCAGTTCTTC,CASSLAPIAGGPYNEQFF
TRBV18,.,TRBJ2-5,.,TGTGCCAGCTCACCGGTCAGACAAGAGACCCAGTACTTC,CASSPVRQETQYF
TRBV9,.,TRBJ2-2,.,TGTGCCAGCAGCGTAGGCCAGAACACCGGGGAGCTGTTTTTT,CASSVGQNTGELFF
TRBV11-2,.,TRBJ2-1,TRBD2,TGTGCCAGTATCCACTCTAGCTGGGGCGGGAGCTCCTACAATGAGCAGTTCTTC,CASIHSSWGGSSYNEQFF
TRBV11-2,.,TRBJ2-1,.,TGTGCCAGCAGCTTCACCCAAGGGGACTACAATGAGCAGTTCTTC,CASSFTQGDYNEQFF